This T cell receptor beta chain is drawn from a study of T-cell reconstitution after alpha-beta-depleted transplantation in children. The CDR3 extends over 15 amino acids. Trimming took 3 bases from V and 3 from J, leaving 13 bases between them. Germline V gene data show CDR1 as KGHSH and CDR2 as LQKENI. Molecular barcoding with unique molecular identifiers was used for the TCRbeta library. TCRdb analysed the PCR reads with MiXCR anew, one entry per CDR3 protein. The sample carries some 550,000 distinct CDR3 sequences, approximately 20% recorded once. This receptor was obtained from a human donor who donated a stem cell graft to a child with acute lymphoblastic leukemia. The chain joins TRBV18 to TRBJ2-3, with D possibly matching TRBD2 (6 bases). The sequencing here drew on PBMCs from the stem cell graft donor, taken from the stem cell graft. The CDR3 protein is CASSPAKEGTDTQYF. The CDR3 DNA sequence: TGTGCCAGCTCACCGGCGAAGGAGGGGACAGATACGCAGTATTTT.